These 5 T cell receptor beta chains originate from one sample sequenced in a study of blood T cell repertoires in COVID-19. The protocol was immunoSEQ multiplex PCR, while the TCRdb copy is restricted to in-frame clones and leaves out a portion. This sample has approximately 110,000 clones; 75% to 90% occur once, and the top ten carry 3.2%. Sequenced: peripheral blood. All receptors derive from a woman older than 75 with COVID-19, enrolled during active disease.

The chain recombines TRBV13 with TRBJ2-5; TRBD2 matches at 9 bases. Germline V lookup: CDR1 PRHDT, CDR2 FYEKMQ (reference sequence). The CDR3 length is 19 residues. J gave up 2 bases and V 4 bases, and 17 bases lay outside the gene matches. The CDR3 protein is CASSSVVGSGRSLQETQYF. In DNA, the CDR3 is TGTGCCAGCAGCTCCGTCGTTGGTAGCGGGAGATCCCTACAAGAGACCCAGTACTTC.

The V call is TRBV7-2, the J call TRBJ1-5; 7 bases fit TRBD1. Trimming at V came to 5 bases and at J to 0 bases, leaving 7 bases not matched to a gene. CDR1 SGHTA and CDR2 FQGNSA come from the germline V gene. The CDR3 totals 16 residues. The DNA for the CDR3 is TGTGCCAGCAGCGCCGGGACAGTTTATAGCAATCAGCCCCAGCATTTT. Translated, it gives CASSAGTVYSNQPQHF.

The chain employs TRBV28 and TRBJ2-7; 8 bases align to TRBD2. Germline lookup yields CDR1 MDHEN and CDR2 SYDVKM. This CDR3 is 16 amino acids long. J lost 0 bases, V lost 5 bases, and 9 bases had no gene match. Here the CDR3 DNA reads TGTGCCAGCAGTGAATTTACTAGCGGAAGCTCCTACGAGCAGTACTTC. This gives the protein CASSEFTSGSSYEQYF.

This clone was seen once. The chain employs TRBV28 and TRBJ1-5; 8 bases are shared with TRBD1. CDR1 is MDHEN, CDR2 SYDVKM, per germline. V shed 6 bases and J 8 bases; nucleotides not matched to a gene: 12. The CDR3 consists of 15 residues. The CDR3 loop reads CASRRLQGAFKPQHF. As DNA, the CDR3 is TGTGCCAGCAGGAGACTGCAGGGGGCGTTCAAGCCCCAGCATTTT.

The chain is built from TRBV6-6 and TRBJ1-1, with D possibly being TRBD1 (6 bases). In germline, CDR1 is MNHNY, CDR2 SVGAGI (reference sequence). V gave up 0 bases and J gave up 4 bases, with 9 bases separating them. The CDR3 has 14 residues. CDR3 amino acids: CASSYSEGGTEAFF. In DNA, the CDR3 is TGTGCCAGCAGTTACTCAGAAGGGGGCACTGAAGCTTTCTTT.